This TCR beta chain was captured by sequencing in a study of blood T cells in healthy people across ages. General study points: More naive CD4+ cells and higher diversity were found in long-lived than in aged donors.

A J-beta primer mix and a sample-barcoded 5' primer were used in a second PCR of about 7 to 12 cycles. A template-switch adaptor that had 12 random nucleotides put a tag on each cDNA molecule. Each sample provided no less than 3 million CDR3-containing paired-end reads. Each CDR3 protein is one row after TCRdb ran MiXCR on the 5' RACE reads. In the table there are a few hundred thousand distinct CDR3 sequences, around a quarter of which are singletons. A word on this clonotype: Its target is not known.

These data are also associated with another study on T cells of mothers and their children.

Specimen: blood. The sequence came from a boy aged 2-15 years in good health.

CDR3 nucleotides: TGCAGTGCTAGGGGGGACACCAAAGAGACCCAGTACTTC. Amino acid sequence: CSARGDTKETQYF. V is TRBV20-1 and J is TRBJ2-5; TRBD1 is a possible D gene (6 bases). CDR1 and CDR2 (germline): DFQATT, SNEGSKA (reference sequence). This CDR3 is 13 amino acids long. V gave up 3 bases and J gave up 3 bases, with 11 bases separating them.